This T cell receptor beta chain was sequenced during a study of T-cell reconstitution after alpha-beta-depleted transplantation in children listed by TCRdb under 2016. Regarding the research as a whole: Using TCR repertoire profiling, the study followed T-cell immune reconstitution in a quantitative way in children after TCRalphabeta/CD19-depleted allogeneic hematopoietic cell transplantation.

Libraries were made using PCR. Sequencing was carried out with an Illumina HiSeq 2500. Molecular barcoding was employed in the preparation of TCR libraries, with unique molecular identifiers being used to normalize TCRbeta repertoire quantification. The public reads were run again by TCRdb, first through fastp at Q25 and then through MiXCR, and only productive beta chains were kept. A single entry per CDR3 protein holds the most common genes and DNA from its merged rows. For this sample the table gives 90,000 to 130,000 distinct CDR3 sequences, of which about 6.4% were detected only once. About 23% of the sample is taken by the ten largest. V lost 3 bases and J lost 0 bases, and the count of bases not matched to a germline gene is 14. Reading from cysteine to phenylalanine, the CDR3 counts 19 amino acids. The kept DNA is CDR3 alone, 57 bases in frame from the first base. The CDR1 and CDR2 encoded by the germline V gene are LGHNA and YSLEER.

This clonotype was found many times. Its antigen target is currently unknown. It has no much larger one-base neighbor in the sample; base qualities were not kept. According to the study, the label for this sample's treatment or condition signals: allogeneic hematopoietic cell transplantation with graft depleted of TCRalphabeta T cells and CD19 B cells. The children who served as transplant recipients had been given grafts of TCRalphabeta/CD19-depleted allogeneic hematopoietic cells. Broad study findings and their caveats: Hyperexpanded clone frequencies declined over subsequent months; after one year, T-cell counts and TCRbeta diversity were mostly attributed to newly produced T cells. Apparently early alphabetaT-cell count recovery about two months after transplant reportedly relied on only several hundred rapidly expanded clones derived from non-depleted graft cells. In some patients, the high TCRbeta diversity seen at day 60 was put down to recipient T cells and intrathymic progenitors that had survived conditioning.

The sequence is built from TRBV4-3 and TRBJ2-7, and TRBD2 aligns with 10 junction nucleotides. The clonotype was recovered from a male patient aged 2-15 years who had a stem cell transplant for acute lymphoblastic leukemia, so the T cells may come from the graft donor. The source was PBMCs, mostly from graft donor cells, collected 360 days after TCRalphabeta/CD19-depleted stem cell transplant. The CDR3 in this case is CASSHVTSGWKESSYEQYF. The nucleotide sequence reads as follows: TGCGCCAGCAGCCATGTGACTAGCGGGTGGAAAGAAAGCTCCTACGAGCAGTACTTC.